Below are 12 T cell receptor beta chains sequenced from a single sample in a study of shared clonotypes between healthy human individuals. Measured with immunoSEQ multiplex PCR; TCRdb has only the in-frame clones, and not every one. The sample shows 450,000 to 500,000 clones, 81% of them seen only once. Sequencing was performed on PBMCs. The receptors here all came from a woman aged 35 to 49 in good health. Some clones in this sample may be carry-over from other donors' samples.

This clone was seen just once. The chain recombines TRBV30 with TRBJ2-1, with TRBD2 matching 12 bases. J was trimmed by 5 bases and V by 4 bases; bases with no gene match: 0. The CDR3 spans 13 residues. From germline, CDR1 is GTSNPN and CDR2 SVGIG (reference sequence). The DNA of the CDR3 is TGTGCCTGGACTAGCGGGAGGGACAATGAGCAGTTCTTC. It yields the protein CAWTSGRDNEQFF.

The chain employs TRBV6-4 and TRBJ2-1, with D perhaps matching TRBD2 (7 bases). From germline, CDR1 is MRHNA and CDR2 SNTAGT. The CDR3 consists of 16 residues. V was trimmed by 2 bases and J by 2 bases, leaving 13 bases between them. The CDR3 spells CASSDLGGRAYNEQFF. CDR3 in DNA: TGTGCCAGCAGTGACCTGGGGGGGCGCGCCTACAATGAGCAGTTCTTC.

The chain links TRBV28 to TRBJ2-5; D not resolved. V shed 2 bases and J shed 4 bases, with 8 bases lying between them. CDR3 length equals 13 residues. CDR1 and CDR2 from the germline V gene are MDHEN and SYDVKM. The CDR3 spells CASSLGRRETQYF. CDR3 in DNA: TGTGCCAGCAGTTTAGGCCGTAGAGAGACCCAGTACTTC.

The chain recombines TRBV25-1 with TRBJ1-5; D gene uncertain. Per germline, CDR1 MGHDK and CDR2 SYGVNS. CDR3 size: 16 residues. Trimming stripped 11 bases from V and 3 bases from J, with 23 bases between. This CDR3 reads CARTSSWGIDNQPQHF. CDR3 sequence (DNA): TGTGCCCGGACGTCATCCTGGGGAATTGACAATCAGCCCCAGCATTTT.

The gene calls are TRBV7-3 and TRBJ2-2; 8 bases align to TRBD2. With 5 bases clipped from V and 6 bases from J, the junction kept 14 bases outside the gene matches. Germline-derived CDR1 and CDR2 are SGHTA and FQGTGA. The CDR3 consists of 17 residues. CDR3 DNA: TGTGCCAGCAGCAACACCGGGGCGGGAGGTTGGTCCGGGGAGCTGTTTTTT. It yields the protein CASSNTGAGGWSGELFF.

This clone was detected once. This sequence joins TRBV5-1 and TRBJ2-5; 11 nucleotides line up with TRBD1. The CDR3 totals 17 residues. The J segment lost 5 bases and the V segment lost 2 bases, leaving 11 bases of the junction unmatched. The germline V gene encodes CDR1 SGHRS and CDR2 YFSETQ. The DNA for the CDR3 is TGCGCCAGCAGCTTTAATACTCCGGGACAGGGGGGTGAGACCCAGTACTTC. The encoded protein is CASSFNTPGQGGETQYF.

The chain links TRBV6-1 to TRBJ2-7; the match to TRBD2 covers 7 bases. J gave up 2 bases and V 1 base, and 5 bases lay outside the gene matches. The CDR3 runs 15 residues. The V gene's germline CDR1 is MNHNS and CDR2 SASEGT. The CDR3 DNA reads TGTGCCAGCAGTGAAGGGCCTAGCGGCACCTACGAGCAGTACTTC. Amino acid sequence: CASSEGPSGTYEQYF.

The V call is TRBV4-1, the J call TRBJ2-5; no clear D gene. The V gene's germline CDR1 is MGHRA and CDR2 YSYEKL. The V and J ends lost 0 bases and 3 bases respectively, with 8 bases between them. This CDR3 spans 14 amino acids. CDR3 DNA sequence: TGCGCCAGCAGCCAAGAAACAGCTAAAGAGACCCAGTACTTC. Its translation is CASSQETAKETQYF.

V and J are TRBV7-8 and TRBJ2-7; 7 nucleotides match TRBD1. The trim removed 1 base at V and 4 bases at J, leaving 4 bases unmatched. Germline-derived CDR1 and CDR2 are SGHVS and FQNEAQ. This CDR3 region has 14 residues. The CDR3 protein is CASSLVQGVYEQYF. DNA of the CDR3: TGTGCCAGCAGCTTAGTGCAGGGGGTGTACGAGCAGTACTTC.

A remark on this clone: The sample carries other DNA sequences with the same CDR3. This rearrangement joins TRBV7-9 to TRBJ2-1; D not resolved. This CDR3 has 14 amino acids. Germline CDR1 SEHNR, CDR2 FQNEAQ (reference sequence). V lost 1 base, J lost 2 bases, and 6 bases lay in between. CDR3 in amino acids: CASSLDVTYNEQFF. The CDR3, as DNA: TGTGCCAGCAGCTTAGACGTTACCTACAATGAGCAGTTCTTC.

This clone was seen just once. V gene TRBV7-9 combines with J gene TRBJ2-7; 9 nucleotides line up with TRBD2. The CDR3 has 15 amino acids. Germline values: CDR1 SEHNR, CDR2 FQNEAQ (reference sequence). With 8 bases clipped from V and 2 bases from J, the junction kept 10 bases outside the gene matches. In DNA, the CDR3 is TGTGCCAGCGCCGGGACTAGCTGGCCCCCCTACGAGCAGTACTTC. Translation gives CASAGTSWPPYEQYF.

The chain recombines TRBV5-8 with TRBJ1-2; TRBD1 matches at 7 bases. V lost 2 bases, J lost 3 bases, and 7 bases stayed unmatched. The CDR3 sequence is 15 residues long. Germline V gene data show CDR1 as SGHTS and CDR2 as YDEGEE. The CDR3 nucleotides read TGTGCCAGCAGCTTAGAACCGGGACAGCACTATGGCTACACCTTC. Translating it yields CASSLEPGQHYGYTF.